The 32 T cell receptor beta chains reported below all come from one sample, sequenced in a study of blood T cell repertoires in COVID-19. Measured with immunoSEQ multiplex PCR; TCRdb has only the in-frame clones, and not every one. The table lists a few hundred thousand clones, roughly 86% of them singletons. The sequenced material came from peripheral blood. The source of these receptors is a man aged 35 to 55 who had recovered from COVID-19.

The genes are TRBV6-5 and TRBJ2-3; no definite D call. Germline CDR1 and CDR2: MNHEY and SVGAGI. CDR3 length equals 15 residues. V shed 0 bases and J shed 6 bases, with 13 bases lying between them. DNA for the CDR3: TGTGCCAGCAGTTACTCCCCAGCTAGTACGGATACGCAGTATTTT. Encoded protein: CASSYSPASTDTQYF.

J is TRBJ1-2 and V is TRBV19; D unclear. The length of the CDR3 is 17 residues. Trimming cost V 5 bases and J 1 base, with 20 bases left between them. CDR1 is LNHDA and CDR2 is SQIVND in the germline V gene (reference sequence). CDR3 protein: CASSPGGQWNVNYGYTF. DNA of the CDR3: TGTGCCAGTAGTCCCGGAGGGCAGTGGAACGTTAACTATGGCTACACCTTC.

The rearrangement joins TRBV30 to TRBJ2-7, with 9 bases identical to TRBD2. Per germline, CDR1 GTSNPN and CDR2 SVGIG (reference sequence). Trimming took 0 bases from V and 3 from J; bases not matched to a gene: 0. The CDR3 covers 13 residues. Written as DNA, the CDR3 is TGTGCCTGGAGTGTAGCGGGGGGCTACGAGCAGTACTTC. It translates to CAWSVAGGYEQYF.

In its sample, this clone was seen a few times. The chain has TRBV5-1 and TRBJ1-1, with D perhaps TRBD1 (5 bases). The CDR3 sequence is 13 residues long. The germline gives CDR1 SGHRS, CDR2 YFSETQ. V gave up 3 bases and J gave up 5 bases, with 11 bases separating them. CDR3 amino acids: CASSSGIRTEAFF. CDR3 bases: TGCGCCAGCAGCTCAGGGATTCGAACTGAAGCTTTCTTT.

The V call is TRBV14, the J call TRBJ2-1, with TRBD1 as a possible D gene (5 bases). The CDR3 extends over 12 amino acids. Germline assignment: CDR1 SGHDN and CDR2 FVKESK. V shed 2 bases and J shed 10 bases, with 9 bases lying between them. DNA of the CDR3: TGTGCCAGCAGCCAACAACACAGGGAGCAGTTCTTC. This sequence encodes CASSQQHREQFF.

This chain links TRBV11-2 with TRBJ1-3; D possibly corresponds to TRBD1 (5 bases). The CDR3 runs 15 residues. Trimming removed 1 base from V and 4 bases from J, with 11 bases in between. Per germline, CDR1 SGHAT and CDR2 FQNNGV. CDR3 nucleotide sequence: TGTGCCAGCAGCTTAGCCGGGACTGCGGGAAACACCATATATTTT. Translation: CASSLAGTAGNTIYF. Full variable domain (outside the CDR3, taken from reference TRBV11-2 and TRBJ1-3): EAGVAQSPRYKIIEKRQSVAFWCNPISGHATLYWYQQILGQGPKLLIQFQNNGVVDDSQLPKDRFSAERLKGVDSTLKIQPAKLEDSAVYLCASSLAGTAGNTIYFGEGSWLTVV.

This clone was counted between two and nine times. The chain joins TRBV19 to TRBJ2-3; TRBD2 agrees at 15 bases. Germline V gene lookup returns CDR1 LNHDA and CDR2 SQIVND (reference sequence). The CDR3 extends over 18 amino acids. V was pared by 5 bases and J by 2 bases, with 8 bases of the junction left unmatched. This CDR3 is CASSRKGTSGGNTDTQYF. DNA of the CDR3: TGTGCCAGTAGTCGAAAAGGGACTAGCGGGGGGAACACAGATACGCAGTATTTT.

The table lists this clone with a few counts. Other DNA sequences in the sample encode the same CDR3. This rearrangement joins TRBV15 to TRBJ2-1, with D perhaps matching TRBD1 (6 bases). With 0 bases removed from V and 12 bases from J, the gap between germline ends came to 24 bases. The CDR3 loop spans 17 amino acids. Germline assignment: CDR1 LNHNV and CDR2 YYDKDF (reference sequence). CDR3 sequence reads: CATSRDGPGDAGHTQFF. The DNA of the CDR3 is TGTGCCACCAGCAGAGACGGGCCAGGGGACGCCGGCCATACGCAGTTCTTC.

The rearrangement links TRBV20-1 to TRBJ1-5; 7 bases are a match to TRBD1. Germline CDR1 is DFQATT and CDR2 is SNEGSKA (reference sequence). After removal of 3 bases from V and 3 bases from J, the junction contained 11 bases not matched to a gene. The CDR3 consists of 16 residues. The CDR3 region has the DNA TGCAGTGCTAGTCTTGGGGGCAGGGGGGACAATCAGCCCCAGCATTTT. It specifies CSASLGGRGDNQPQHF.

The chain has TRBV9 and TRBJ2-7, with 14 bases lining up with TRBD2. Germline CDR1 is SGDLS and CDR2 is YYNGEE. This CDR3 comprises 18 residues. V shed 4 bases and J 6 bases; nucleotides not matched to a gene: 15. The CDR3 bases are TGTGCCAGCAGCCCCTCCTCCCCGGGACTAGCGGGAGCTATCGAGCAGTACTTC. Its protein is CASSPSSPGLAGAIEQYF.

The rearrangement uses TRBV14 and TRBJ1-2, with TRBD1 matching 9 bases. Per the germline V gene, CDR1 is SGHDN and CDR2 is FVKESK. With V trimmed by 4 bases and J by 4 bases, 1 base remained unmatched. This CDR3 spans 13 amino acids. For the CDR3, the DNA is TGTGCCAGCAGCCGGGGACAGGGCTATGGCTACACCTTC. Translated: CASSRGQGYGYTF.

CDR3 nucleotide sequence: TGTGCCAGCAGTGAAAGAGGGGGTGGGACTAGAAAAGAGACCCAGTACTTC. Translation gives CASSERGGGTRKETQYF. V gene TRBV6-1 combines with J gene TRBJ2-5; 8 bases match TRBD2. The trim removed 2 bases at V and 3 bases at J, leaving 11 bases unmatched. This CDR3 is 17 amino acids long. CDR1 and CDR2 from the germline V gene are MNHNS and SASEGT.

The rearrangement joins TRBV27 to TRBJ2-1; D is possibly TRBD2 (5 bases). This CDR3 region has 15 residues. Per germline, CDR1 MNHEY and CDR2 SMNVEV (reference sequence). Between the trimmed V and J ends, which lost 5 bases and 3 bases, there was a span of 14 bases. The CDR3 DNA follows: TGTGCCAGCAGTGGAGGTTGGCGGTACTACAATGAGCAGTTCTTC. Encoded protein: CASSGGWRYYNEQFF.

This clone appeared once. The chain couples TRBV5-4 to TRBJ1-2, with 9 positions matching TRBD1. V was pared by 4 bases and J by 8 bases, with 9 bases of the junction left unmatched. Germline assignment: CDR1 SGHNT and CDR2 YYREEE (reference sequence). CDR3 length equals 14 residues. As DNA, the CDR3 is TGTGCCAGCAGCAGGTTACAGGGGGCTCTCGGCTACACCTTC. It yields the protein CASSRLQGALGYTF.

The chain recombines TRBV9 with TRBJ2-5, with TRBD2 matching over 7 bases. V gave up 4 bases and J gave up 2 bases; unmatched junction bases: 14. The CDR3 length is 17 residues. Germline V gives CDR1 SGDLS, CDR2 YYNGEE. DNA of the CDR3: TGTGCCAGCAGCCCCTCGGGGGTGCGGGAGAAACAAGAGACCCAGTACTTC. This gives the protein CASSPSGVREKQETQYF.

This rearrangement joins TRBV7-9 to TRBJ2-4, with 8 bases aligning to TRBD2. CDR1 is SEHNR and CDR2 is FQNEAQ in the germline V gene (reference sequence). This CDR3 is 16 amino acids long. With 2 bases clipped from V and 2 bases from J, the junction kept 5 bases outside the gene matches. CDR3 coding DNA: TGTGCCAGCAGCTTAAGTAGCGGGGAACCCAAAAACATTCAGTACTTC. It is translated as CASSLSSGEPKNIQYF.

The CDR3 DNA sequence: TGTGCCTGGAGTCCCCTCGCCGGGACTAGACGTTGGTTCTTC. Its translation is CAWSPLAGTRRWFF. The chain links TRBV30 to TRBJ2-1; 8 nucleotides agree with TRBD2. After removal of 2 bases from V and 15 bases from J, the junction contained 15 bases not matched to a gene. Germline CDR1 GTSNPN, CDR2 SVGIG (reference sequence). The CDR3 length is 14 residues.

The chain links TRBV27 to TRBJ2-7; D remains ambiguous. The CDR3 contains 13 residues. Trimming removed 0 bases at V and 1 base at J, with 4 bases between. Germline V gene lookup returns CDR1 MNHEY and CDR2 SMNVEV (reference sequence). The CDR3 sequence: CASSLSKSYEQYF. In nucleotides, the CDR3 is TGTGCCAGCAGTTTATCTAAATCCTACGAGCAGTACTTC.

This rearrangement joins TRBV10-3 to TRBJ2-6; D ambiguous. Deletions cut 3 bases from V and 0 bases from J, with 6 bases between. The germline V gene encodes CDR1 ENHRY and CDR2 SYGVKD. The CDR3 has 15 residues. CDR3 DNA sequence: TGTGCCATCAGTGAACTAAGCTCTGGGGCCAACGTCCTGACTTTC. It encodes CAISELSSGANVLTF.

The V and J genes are TRBV5-5 and TRBJ2-7, with D perhaps matching TRBD2 (6 bases). The germline V gene has CDR1 SGHKS and CDR2 YYEKEE (reference sequence). V was cut by 2 bases and J by 3 bases, with 15 bases left in between. The CDR3 spans 15 residues. The DNA for the CDR3 is TGTGCCAGCAGCTTTAGTGGGGGAGGTATCTACGAGCAGTACTTC. This translates into CASSFSGGGIYEQYF.

V gene TRBV4-2 combines with J gene TRBJ1-6; D remains ambiguous. The CDR3 is 13 residues long. V was cut by 0 bases and J by 9 bases, with 6 bases left in between. Per germline, CDR1 LGHNA and CDR2 YNFKEQ. For the CDR3, the DNA is TGTGCCAGCAGCCAAGATAGATCTTCACCCCTCCACTTT. Amino acid sequence: CASSQDRSSPLHF.

The chain joins TRBV18 to TRBJ1-1; D is possibly TRBD1 (6 bases). This CDR3 has 13 amino acids. Per germline, CDR1 KGHSH and CDR2 LQKENI. Trimming took off 3 bases at V and 1 base at J, with 6 bases between the two ends. The CDR3 coding sequence is TGTGCCAGCTCACCGACAGGGAACACTGAAGCTTTCTTT. It codes for CASSPTGNTEAFF.

This clone was seen once. V usage is TRBV19 and J usage is TRBJ2-5; 8 bases are shared with TRBD2. Germline assignment: CDR1 LNHDA and CDR2 SQIVND (reference sequence). The CDR3 is 18 amino acids. J lost 3 bases, V lost 5 bases, and 17 bases had no gene match. CDR3 loop: CASSRVRGSGGTEETQYF. The CDR3 nucleotides are TGTGCCAGTAGTCGGGTACGGGGGAGCGGGGGAACTGAAGAGACCCAGTACTTC.

V gene TRBV6-5 combines with J gene TRBJ1-5; D not certain. Germline V gene data show CDR1 as MNHEY and CDR2 as SVGAGI. CDR3 size: 15 residues. The ends were cut back, 6 bases at V and 2 bases at J, with 14 bases in the middle. As DNA, the CDR3 is TGTGCCAGCAGCTCCCGACCTCTAGGCAATCAGCCCCAGCATTTT. Translation: CASSSRPLGNQPQHF.

The chain is built from TRBV27 and TRBJ2-1; D perhaps matches TRBD2 (7 bases). Between the trimmed V and J ends, which lost 5 bases and 8 bases, there was a span of 16 bases. This CDR3 has 14 residues. Germline V CDR1 and CDR2: MNHEY, SMNVEV (reference sequence). In DNA form, the CDR3 reads TGTGCCAGCAGTCAGAGAGGGGGGGCCTATGAGCAGTTCTTC. It yields the protein CASSQRGGAYEQFF.

This chain uses TRBV6-2 or TRBV6-3 with TRBJ2-7; D is possibly TRBD1 (6 bases). The CDR3 runs to 13 residues. Germline CDR1 MNHEY, CDR2 SVGEGT. The V end was cut by 5 bases, the J end by 6 bases, with 14 bases between. CDR3 coding DNA: TGTGCCAGCAGTATCGCCGTAGGGGGCGAGCAGTACTTC. This codes for CASSIAVGGEQYF.

This clone occurred a few times. The chain uses TRBV19 and TRBJ2-6, with TRBD1 identical over 10 bases. Germline assignment: CDR1 LNHDA and CDR2 SQIVND (reference sequence). CDR3 length equals 17 residues. With V trimmed by 8 bases and J by 1 base, 8 bases remained unmatched. DNA of the CDR3: TGTGCCAGTGACCCGGGACAGGGGATATCTGGGGCCAACGTCCTGACTTTC. It encodes CASDPGQGISGANVLTF.

J is TRBJ1-1 and V is TRBV9; D uncertain. The V gene lost 3 bases and the J gene lost 0 bases, with 6 bases spanning the gap. This CDR3 is 13 amino acids long. Germline CDR1 is SGDLS and CDR2 is YYNGEE. CDR3 sequence (DNA): TGTGCCAGCAGCGGTTATTTGAACACTGAAGCTTTCTTT. Translating it yields CASSGYLNTEAFF.

The chain employs TRBV7-8 and TRBJ2-2; weak D call: TRBD2 (6 bases). Germline V gives CDR1 SGHVS, CDR2 FQNEAQ. This CDR3 is built from 19 residues. V lost 2 bases and J lost 1, with 20 bases in between. CDR3 residues: CASSLLSLWGRQNTGELFF. DNA for the CDR3: TGTGCCAGCAGCTTACTGTCTCTTTGGGGGAGGCAGAACACCGGGGAGCTGTTTTTT. The full variable domain, with the rest looked up from reference TRBV7-8 and TRBJ2-2, is GAGVSQSPRYKVAKRGQDVALRCDPISGHVSLFWYQQALGQGPEFLTYFQNEAQLDKSGLPSDRFFAERPEGSVSTLKIQRTQQEDSAVYLCASSLLSLWGRQNTGELFFGEGSRLTVL.

This clone is categorized as medium-sized. This sequence joins TRBV4-3 and TRBJ1-1; D unclear. The CDR3 contains 13 residues. V was trimmed by 8 bases and J by 2 bases, leaving 12 bases between them. Germline CDR1 LGHNA, CDR2 YSLEER. For the CDR3, the DNA is TGCGCCAGCGCGCCCGGGAGAAACACTGAAGCTTTCTTT. This translates into CASAPGRNTEAFF.

The chain uses TRBV9 and TRBJ2-1; 10 bases are shared with TRBD2. The CDR3 spans 17 residues. CDR1 is SGDLS and CDR2 is YYNGEE in the germline V gene. After removal of 0 bases from V and 7 bases from J, the junction contained 10 bases not matched to a gene. Here the CDR3 reads CASSVDLGTSVRNEQFF. CDR3 in DNA: TGTGCCAGCAGCGTAGACTTGGGGACTAGCGTTAGGAATGAGCAGTTCTTC.

The chain couples TRBV27 to TRBJ2-1; a possible D gene is TRBD1 (5 bases). The CDR3 totals 14 residues. From germline, CDR1 is MNHEY and CDR2 SMNVEV (reference sequence). V lost 5 bases and J lost 3, with 11 bases in between. The CDR3 coding sequence is TGTGCCAGCAGTCAGCTGACAGTCTACAATGAGCAGTTCTTC. Translated: CASSQLTVYNEQFF.